A selection of T cell receptor beta chains follows, all from one sample in a study of OX40 agonist ivuxolimab in advanced cancers. Sequencing used immunoSEQ multiplex PCR; TCRdb keeps in-frame clones, though not all of them. Of approximately 77,000 clones listed, about 90% were seen once; the top ten hold just over 14%. The sequencing here drew on CD4+ or CD8+ T cells sorted from blood, taken in a trial of the OX40 agonist ivuxolimab. The source of these receptors is an adult with an advanced solid tumor such as melanoma, head and neck, liver or kidney cancer. Both conserved end residues are part of each CDR3. Fields, in order: clone size, V gene, D gene, J gene, CDR3 protein, CDR3 DNA. The D gene is left open where the match is weak. For some rows the clone size is stated as once, few or many, or as a class when expanded; others skip it.

.	TRBV6-4	.	TRBJ2-3	CASSDRAGTRDTQYF	TGTGCCAGCAGTGACAGGGCAGGGACAAGGGATACGCAGTATTTT
.	TRBV4-2	TRBD1	TRBJ2-1	CASSQDFGQGPHEQFF	TGTGCCAGCAGCCAAGATTTCGGACAGGGACCCCATGAGCAGTTCTTC
.	TRBV25-1	.	TRBJ2-4	CASSGVGTIDAKNIQYF	TGTGCCAGCAGTGGCGTTGGGACAATTGATGCCAAAAACATTCAGTACTTC
.	TRBV7-9	.	TRBJ2-2	CASSWGDSYAGELFF	TGTGCCAGCAGCTGGGGGGACTCTTACGCCGGGGAGCTGTTTTTT
few	TRBV27	.	TRBJ1-5	CASRTTGQVGQPQHF	TGTGCCAGCAGAACGACTGGGCAGGTTGGGCAGCCCCAGCATTTT
.	TRBV7-3	TRBD2	TRBJ2-1	CASSYLADNEQFF	TGTGCCAGCAGCTACCTAGCGGACAATGAGCAGTTCTTC
.	TRBV29-1	.	TRBJ1-2	CSVEDRRVLGGYTF	TGCAGCGTTGAAGATCGCAGGGTTCTGGGTGGCTACACCTTC
.	TRBV27	.	TRBJ1-1	CASSSWANTEAFF	TGTGCCAGCAGTTCGTGGGCCAACACTGAAGCTTTCTTT
.	TRBV6-5	.	TRBJ2-4	CASSYGGDGNIQYF	TGTGCCAGCAGTTACGGAGGGGATGGAAACATTCAGTACTTC
.	TRBV14	.	TRBJ1-2	CASSQDSVSYGYTF	TGTGCCAGCAGCCAAGATTCCGTGTCCTATGGCTACACCTTC
.	TRBV5-5	TRBD2	TRBJ2-1	CASSPGLAGVREQFF	TGTGCCAGCAGCCCGGGACTAGCGGGAGTCCGGGAGCAGTTCTTC